This T cell receptor (beta chain) was retrieved from a study of T cells in Graves' hyperthyroidism and ophthalmopathy. This clonotype has ten or more counts. The investigators amplified TCR beta CDR3 regions from RNA transcripts. First-round RT-PCR with HTBI primers amplified the TCR CDR3 region. TCRdb recomputed calls from the multiplex PCR reads with MiXCR, one row per CDR3 protein. The data show just under 750,000 distinct CDR3 sequences, with 35% seen just once and 31% held by the top ten. The sequence was collected from a woman in her 40s with Graves' hyperthyroidism. Material for sequencing was blood.

The CDR3 DNA sequence: TGTGCCAGCAGTTACTCGATGACAGCGAACACTGAAGCTTTCTTT. It specifies CASSYSMTANTEAFF. The gene calls are TRBV6-5 and TRBJ1-1; possible D gene TRBD1, 5 bases. The V gene's germline CDR1 is MNHEY and CDR2 SVGAGI. This CDR3 has 15 amino acids. Trimming took off 0 bases at V and 1 base at J, with 9 bases between the two ends.